This TCR beta chain derives from a study of blood T cell repertoires in COVID-19. Study context: Nucleic acid was either cDNA or gDNA, and it came from T cells, B-cell-depleted T cells, or PBMCs.

Clinical history as reported by participants underpinned cohort assignment. The method was immunoSEQ multiplex PCR; TCRdb's version includes in-frame clones alone and lacks a portion of them. Here the sample spans approximately 250,000 clones, roughly 86% being singletons. This CDR3 spans 12 amino acids. V was trimmed by 10 bases and J by 2 bases, leaving 10 bases between them. Germline CDR1 reads LNHDA; CDR2 reads SQIVND (reference sequence). This TCR was sampled from a woman in her 30s who had recovered from COVID-19. The sequencing input was PBMCs or T cells enriched from blood (not recorded which). The J gene is TRBJ2-3, the V gene TRBV19; possibly TRBD1 for D (5 bases). The CDR3 DNA reads as TGTGCCACTTCAGGGAACACAGATACGCAGTATTTT. Residues: CATSGNTDTQYF. Based on the CDR3 plus reference TRBV19 and TRBJ2-3, the full variable domain is DGGITQSPKYLFRKEGQNVTLSCEQNLNHDAMYWYRQDPGQGLRLIYYSQIVNDFQKGDIAEGYSVSREKKESFPLTVTSAQKNPTAFYLCATSGNTDTQYFGPGTRLTVL.